A single count supports the clone carrying this TCR beta chain. The antigen remains unidentified. The sample is drawn from a study of beta chain features in type 1 diabetes. The investigators reverse transcribed all of the isolated RNA, so they sequenced expressed TCRB transcripts. Only in-frame clones appear in the TCRdb table, and some are missing; sequencing was by immunoSEQ multiplex PCR. This repertoire shows a few hundred thousand clones, 14% found once; its top ten account for over 5.5%. Study outcomes and limitations: The study found fewer insertions and more deletions at VDJ junctions in type 1 diabetes patients.

A single heparinised draw of approximately 110 mL on average was taken per donor. Trimming removed 1 base from V and 3 bases from J, with 13 bases in between. The CDR3 is 16 amino acids. Germline V CDR1 and CDR2: MGHRA, YSYEKL. V gene TRBV4-1 combines with J gene TRBJ1-5, with D perhaps matching TRBD1 (5 bases). Sequenced sample: central memory CD4+ T cells from blood. The sequence was obtained from a man younger than 45 in good health. The CDR3 loop is CASSQGVGAINQPQHF. CDR3 sequence (DNA): TGCGCCAGCAGCCAAGGTGTAGGGGCGATCAATCAGCCCCAGCATTTT.